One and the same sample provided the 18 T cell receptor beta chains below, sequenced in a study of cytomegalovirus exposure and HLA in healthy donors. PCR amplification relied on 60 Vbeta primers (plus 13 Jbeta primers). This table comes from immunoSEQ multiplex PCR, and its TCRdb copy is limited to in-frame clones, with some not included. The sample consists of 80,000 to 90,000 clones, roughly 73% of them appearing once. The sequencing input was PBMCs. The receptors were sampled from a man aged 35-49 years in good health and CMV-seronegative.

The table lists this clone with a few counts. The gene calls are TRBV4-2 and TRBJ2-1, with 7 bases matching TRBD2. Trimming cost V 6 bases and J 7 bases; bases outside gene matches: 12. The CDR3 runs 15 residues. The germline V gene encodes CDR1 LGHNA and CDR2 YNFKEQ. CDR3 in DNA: TGTGCCAGCAGTGACGGGACTTTGGGGGGGAATGAGCAGTTCTTC. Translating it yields CASSDGTLGGNEQFF.

This CDR3 reads CSVSRTNTEAFF. The DNA for the CDR3 is TGCAGCGTATCGCGAACGAACACTGAAGCTTTCTTT. The chain carries TRBV29-1 and TRBJ1-1; no definite D call. The CDR3 is 12 residues long. V was shortened by 6 bases and J by 1 base, with 9 bases between the two germline ends. Germline V lookup: CDR1 SQVTM, CDR2 ANQGSEA.

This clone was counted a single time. CDR3 protein: CASRDRIGEKLFF. CDR3 DNA: TGTGCCAGCAGGGACAGGATAGGAGAAAAACTGTTTTTT. V gene TRBV2 combines with J gene TRBJ1-4, with 7 bases that match TRBD1. Per germline, CDR1 SNHLY and CDR2 FYNNEI. The CDR3 length is 13 residues. Trimming at V came to 6 bases and at J to 8 bases, leaving 6 bases not matched to a gene.

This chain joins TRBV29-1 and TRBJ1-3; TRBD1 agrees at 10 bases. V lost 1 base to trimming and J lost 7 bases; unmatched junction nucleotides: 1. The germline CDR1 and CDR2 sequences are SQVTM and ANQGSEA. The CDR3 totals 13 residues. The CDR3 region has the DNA TGCAGCGTTGAAGGACAGGGGGCGAACACCATATATTTT. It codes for CSVEGQGANTIYF. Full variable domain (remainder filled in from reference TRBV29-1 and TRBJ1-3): SAVISQKPSRDICQRGTSLTIQCQVDSQVTMMFWYRQQPGQSLTLIATANQGSEATYESGFVIDKFPISRPNLTFSTLTVSNMSPEDSSIYLCSVEGQGANTIYFGEGSWLTVV.

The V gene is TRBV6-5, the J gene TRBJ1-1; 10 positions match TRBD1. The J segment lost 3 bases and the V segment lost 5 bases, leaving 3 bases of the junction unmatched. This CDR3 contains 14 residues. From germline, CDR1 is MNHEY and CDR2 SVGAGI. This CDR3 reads CASSRGQGDTEAFF. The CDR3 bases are TGTGCCAGCAGTCGCGGACAGGGGGACACTGAAGCTTTCTTT.

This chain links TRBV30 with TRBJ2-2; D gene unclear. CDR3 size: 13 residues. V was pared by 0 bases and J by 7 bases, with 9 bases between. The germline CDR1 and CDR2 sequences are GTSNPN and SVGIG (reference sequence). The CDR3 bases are TGTGCCTGGAGTGTCTTCAGGCGCGGGGAGCTGTTTTTT. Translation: CAWSVFRRGELFF.

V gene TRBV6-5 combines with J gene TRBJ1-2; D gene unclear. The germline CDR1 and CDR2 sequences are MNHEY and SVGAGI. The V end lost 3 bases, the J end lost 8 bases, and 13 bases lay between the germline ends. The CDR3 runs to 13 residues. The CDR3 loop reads CASSYHLLGGYTF. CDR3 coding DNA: TGTGCCAGCAGTTATCACCTACTAGGAGGCTACACCTTC.

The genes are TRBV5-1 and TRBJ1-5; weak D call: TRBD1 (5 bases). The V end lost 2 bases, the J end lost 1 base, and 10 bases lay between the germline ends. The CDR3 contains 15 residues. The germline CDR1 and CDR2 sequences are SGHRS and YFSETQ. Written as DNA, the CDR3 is TGCGCCAGCAGCTTTTCAGGACAAAGCAATCAGCCCCAGCATTTT. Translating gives CASSFSGQSNQPQHF.

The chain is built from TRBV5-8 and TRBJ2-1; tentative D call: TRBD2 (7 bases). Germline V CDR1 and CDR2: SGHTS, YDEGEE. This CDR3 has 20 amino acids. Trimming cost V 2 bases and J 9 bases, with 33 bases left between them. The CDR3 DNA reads TGTGCCAGCAGCTTTGGGGGGGCTCCGACTAGTTTCATTAGGGATCTTGAGCAGTTCTTC. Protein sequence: CASSFGGAPTSFIRDLEQFF.

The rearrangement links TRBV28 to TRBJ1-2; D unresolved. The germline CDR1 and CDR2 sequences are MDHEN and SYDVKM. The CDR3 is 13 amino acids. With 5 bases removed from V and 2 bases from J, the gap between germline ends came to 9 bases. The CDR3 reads CASSLQTNYGYTF. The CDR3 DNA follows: TGTGCCAGCAGTCTACAGACCAACTATGGCTACACCTTC.

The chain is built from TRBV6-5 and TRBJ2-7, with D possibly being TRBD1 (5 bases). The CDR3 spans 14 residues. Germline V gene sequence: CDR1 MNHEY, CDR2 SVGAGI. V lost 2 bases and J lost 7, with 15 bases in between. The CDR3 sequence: CASSYTPDTGEQYF. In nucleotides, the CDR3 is TGTGCCAGCAGTTACACCCCGGACACTGGGGAGCAGTACTTC.

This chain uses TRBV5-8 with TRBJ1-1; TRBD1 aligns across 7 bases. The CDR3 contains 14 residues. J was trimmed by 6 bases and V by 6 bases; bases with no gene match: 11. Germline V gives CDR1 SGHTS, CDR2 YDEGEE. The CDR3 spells CASTRGQYAAEAFF. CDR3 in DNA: TGTGCCAGCACCCGGGGACAGTACGCCGCTGAAGCTTTCTTT.

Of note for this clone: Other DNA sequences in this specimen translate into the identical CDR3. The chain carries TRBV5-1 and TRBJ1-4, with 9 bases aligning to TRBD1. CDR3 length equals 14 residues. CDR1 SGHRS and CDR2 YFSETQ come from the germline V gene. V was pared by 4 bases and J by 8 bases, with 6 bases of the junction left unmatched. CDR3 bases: TGCGCCAGCAGCCTGGACAGGGGTGGCGAAAAACTGTTTTTT. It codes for CASSLDRGGEKLFF.

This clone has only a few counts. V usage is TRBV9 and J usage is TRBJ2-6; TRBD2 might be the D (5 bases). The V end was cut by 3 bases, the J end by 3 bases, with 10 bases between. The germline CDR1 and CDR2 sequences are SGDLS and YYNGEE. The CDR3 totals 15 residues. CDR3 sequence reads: CASSDRTVGANVLTF. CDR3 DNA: TGTGCCAGCAGCGATCGGACTGTTGGGGCCAACGTCCTGACTTTC.

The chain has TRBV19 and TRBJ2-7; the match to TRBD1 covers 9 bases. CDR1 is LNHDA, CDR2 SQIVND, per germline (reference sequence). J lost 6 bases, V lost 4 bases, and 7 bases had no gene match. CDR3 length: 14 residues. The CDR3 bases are TGTGCCAGTAGTACGGGACAGGGTCTCTCCGAGCAGTACTTC. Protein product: CASSTGQGLSEQYF.

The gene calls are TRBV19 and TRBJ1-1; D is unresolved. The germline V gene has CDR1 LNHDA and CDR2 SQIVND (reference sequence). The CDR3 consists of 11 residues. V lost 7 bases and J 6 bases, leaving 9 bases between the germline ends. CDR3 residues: CASTLGPEAFF. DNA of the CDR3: TGTGCCAGTACCCTGGGCCCTGAAGCTTTCTTT.

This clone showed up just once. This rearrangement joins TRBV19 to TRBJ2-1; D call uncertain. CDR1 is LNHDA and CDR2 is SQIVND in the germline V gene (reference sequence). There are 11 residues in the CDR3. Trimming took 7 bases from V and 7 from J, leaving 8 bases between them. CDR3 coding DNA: TGTGCCAGTATAGGCGGAAATGAGCAGTTCTTC. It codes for CASIGGNEQFF. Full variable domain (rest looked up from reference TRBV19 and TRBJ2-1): DGGITQSPKYLFRKEGQNVTLSCEQNLNHDAMYWYRQDPGQGLRLIYYSQIVNDFQKGDIAEGYSVSREKKESFPLTVTSAQKNPTAFYLCASIGGNEQFFGPGTRLTVL.

The CDR3 DNA reads TGTGCCAGCAGCTTTGGGAGCGGGGGGAAAAACATTCAGTACTTC. As protein: CASSFGSGGKNIQYF. The rearrangement links TRBV13 to TRBJ2-4; 9 bases are shared with TRBD2. V lost 3 bases, J lost 4 bases, and 4 bases stayed unmatched. The CDR3 sequence is 15 residues long. Per germline, CDR1 PRHDT and CDR2 FYEKMQ (reference sequence).